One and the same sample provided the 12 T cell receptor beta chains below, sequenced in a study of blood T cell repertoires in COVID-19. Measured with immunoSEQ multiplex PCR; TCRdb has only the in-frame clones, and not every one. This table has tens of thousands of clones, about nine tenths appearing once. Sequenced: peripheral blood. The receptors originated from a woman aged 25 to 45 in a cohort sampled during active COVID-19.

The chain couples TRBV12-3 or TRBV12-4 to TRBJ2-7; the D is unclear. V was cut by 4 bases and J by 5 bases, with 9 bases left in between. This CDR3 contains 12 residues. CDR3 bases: TGTGCCAGCAGTTGGCAGGTCGACGAGCAGTACTTC. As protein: CASSWQVDEQYF.

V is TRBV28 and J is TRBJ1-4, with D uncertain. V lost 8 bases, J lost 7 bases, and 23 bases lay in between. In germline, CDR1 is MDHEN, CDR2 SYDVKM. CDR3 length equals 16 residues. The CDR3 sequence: CASGVEGSPISEKLFF. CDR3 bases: TGTGCCAGCGGGGTGGAGGGCAGCCCCATTAGTGAAAAACTGTTTTTT.

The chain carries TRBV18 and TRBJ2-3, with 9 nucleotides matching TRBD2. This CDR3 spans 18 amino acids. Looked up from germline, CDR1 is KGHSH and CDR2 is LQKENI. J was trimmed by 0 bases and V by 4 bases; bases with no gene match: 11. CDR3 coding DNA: TGTGCCAGCTCACTGGGATTTAGCGGGAGCCTAAGCACAGATACGCAGTATTTT. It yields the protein CASSLGFSGSLSTDTQYF.

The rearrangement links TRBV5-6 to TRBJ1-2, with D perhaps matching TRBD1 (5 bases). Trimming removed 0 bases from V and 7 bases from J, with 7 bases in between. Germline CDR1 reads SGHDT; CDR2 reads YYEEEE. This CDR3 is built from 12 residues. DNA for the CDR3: TGTGCCAGCAGCTTGGCAGGGCCTGGCTACACCTTC. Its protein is CASSLAGPGYTF.

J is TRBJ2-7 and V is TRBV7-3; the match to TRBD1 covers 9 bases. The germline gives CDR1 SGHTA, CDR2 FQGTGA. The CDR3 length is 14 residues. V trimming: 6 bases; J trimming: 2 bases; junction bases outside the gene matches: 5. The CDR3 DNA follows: TGTGCCAGCAGATTCGGACAGGGGCCCTACGAGCAGTACTTC. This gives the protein CASRFGQGPYEQYF. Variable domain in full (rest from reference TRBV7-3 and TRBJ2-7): GAGVSQTPSNKVTEKGKYVELRCDPISGHTALYWYRQSLGQGPEFLIYFQGTGAADDSGLPNDRFFAVRPEGSVSTLKIQRTERGDSAVYLCASRFGQGPYEQYFGPGTRLTVT.

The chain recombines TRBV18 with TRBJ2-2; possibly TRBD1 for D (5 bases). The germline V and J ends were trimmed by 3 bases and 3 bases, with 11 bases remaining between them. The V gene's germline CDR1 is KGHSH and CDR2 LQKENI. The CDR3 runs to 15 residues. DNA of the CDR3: TGTGCCAGCTCACCCCTAGGGGCGGACACCGGGGAGCTGTTTTTT. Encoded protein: CASSPLGADTGELFF.

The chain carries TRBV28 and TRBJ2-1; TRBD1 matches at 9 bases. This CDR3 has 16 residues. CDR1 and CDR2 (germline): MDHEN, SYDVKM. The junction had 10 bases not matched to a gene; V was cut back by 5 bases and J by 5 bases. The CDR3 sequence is CASSQPGTGNHNEQFF. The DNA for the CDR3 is TGTGCCAGCAGTCAACCCGGGACAGGGAACCACAATGAGCAGTTCTTC.

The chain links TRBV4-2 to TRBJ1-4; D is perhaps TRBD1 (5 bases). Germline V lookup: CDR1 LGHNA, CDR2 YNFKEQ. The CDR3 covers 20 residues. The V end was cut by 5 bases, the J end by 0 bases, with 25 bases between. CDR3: CASSDKKGPTFFPTNEKLFF. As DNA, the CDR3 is TGTGCCAGCAGCGACAAGAAGGGGCCGACGTTTTTTCCAACTAATGAAAAACTGTTTTTT.

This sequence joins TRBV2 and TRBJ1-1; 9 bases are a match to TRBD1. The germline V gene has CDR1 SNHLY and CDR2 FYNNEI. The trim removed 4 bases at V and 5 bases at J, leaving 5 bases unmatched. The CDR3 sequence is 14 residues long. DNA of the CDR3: TGTGCCAGCAGTGTACAGGGGGCTCGAACTGAAGCTTTCTTT. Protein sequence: CASSVQGARTEAFF. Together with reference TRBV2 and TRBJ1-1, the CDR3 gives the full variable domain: EPEVTQTPSHQVTQMGQEVILRCVPISNHLYFYWYRQILGQKVEFLVSFYNNEISEKSEIFDDQFSVERPDGSNFTLKIRSTKLEDSAMYFCASSVQGARTEAFFGQGTRLTVV.

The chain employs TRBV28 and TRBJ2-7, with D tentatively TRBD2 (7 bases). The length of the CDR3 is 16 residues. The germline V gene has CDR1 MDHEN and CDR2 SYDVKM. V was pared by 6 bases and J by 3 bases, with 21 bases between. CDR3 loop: CASRHGGAGKYYEQYF. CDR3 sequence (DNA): TGTGCCAGCAGACATGGGGGGGCGGGAAAATACTACGAGCAGTACTTC.

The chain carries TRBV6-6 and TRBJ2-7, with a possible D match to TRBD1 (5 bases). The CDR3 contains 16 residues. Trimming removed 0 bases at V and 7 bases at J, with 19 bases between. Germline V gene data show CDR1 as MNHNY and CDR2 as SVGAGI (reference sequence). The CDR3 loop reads CASSYSAVGRVGEQYF. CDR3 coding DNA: TGTGCCAGCAGTTACTCTGCGGTGGGCAGGGTAGGGGAGCAGTACTTC.

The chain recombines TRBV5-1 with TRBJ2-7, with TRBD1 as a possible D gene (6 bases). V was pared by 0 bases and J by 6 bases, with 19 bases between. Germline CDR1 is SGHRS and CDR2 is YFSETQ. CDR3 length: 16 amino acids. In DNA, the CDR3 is TGCGCCAGCAGCTTGGGGTCCTCACAGGGACGAGGCGAGCAGTACTTC. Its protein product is CASSLGSSQGRGEQYF.